This T cell receptor beta chain derives from a study of blood T cell repertoires in COVID-19. Study-wide background: PBMCs, B-cell-depleted T cells, or T cells were the source of the cDNA or gDNA that made up the material.

The V gene lost 3 bases and the J gene lost 6 bases, with 17 bases spanning the gap. The germline V gene encodes CDR1 SGDLS and CDR2 YYNGEE. This CDR3 has 15 residues. Clones were read by immunoSEQ multiplex PCR, and TCRdb kept only the in-frame ones, dropping some. The sample holds fewer than 130,000 clones; 65% to 80% are singletons and the top ten take 6.5% to 8.5%. The source material was peripheral blood. The TCR was taken from a woman aged 55-69 years with acute or convalescent COVID-19. This rearrangement joins TRBV9 to TRBJ2-3; D is unresolved. The CDR3 here is CASSGQAHTSDTQYF. The CDR3 nucleotides read TGTGCCAGCAGCGGGCAGGCCCACACCTCGGATACGCAGTATTTT.